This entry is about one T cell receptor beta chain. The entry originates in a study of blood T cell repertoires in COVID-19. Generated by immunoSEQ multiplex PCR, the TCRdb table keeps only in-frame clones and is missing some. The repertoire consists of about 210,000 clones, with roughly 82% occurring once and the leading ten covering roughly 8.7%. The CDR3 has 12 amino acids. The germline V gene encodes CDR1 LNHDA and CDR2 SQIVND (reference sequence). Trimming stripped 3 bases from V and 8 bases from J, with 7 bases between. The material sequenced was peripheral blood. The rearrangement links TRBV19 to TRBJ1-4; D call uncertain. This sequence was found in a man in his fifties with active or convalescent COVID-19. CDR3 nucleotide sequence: TGTGCCAGTAGTATGACGAGGGAAAAACTGTTTTTT. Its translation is CASSMTREKLFF. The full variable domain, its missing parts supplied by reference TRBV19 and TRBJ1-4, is DGGITQSPKYLFRKEGQNVTLSCEQNLNHDAMYWYRQDPGQGLRLIYYSQIVNDFQKGDIAEGYSVSREKKESFPLTVTSAQKNPTAFYLCASSMTREKLFFGSGTQLSVL.